This T cell receptor beta chain was identified in a study of identical twins' blood T cells. TCR cDNA libraries were made from RNA using a previously described, modified protocol. TCRdb ran MiXCR on the 5' RACE reads and lists one entry per CDR3 protein. The sample carries about 370,000 distinct CDR3 sequences, about 28% recorded once. General study points: Each donor's most abundant TCRbeta clonotypes shared more CDR3 sequences with her twin than unrelated donors.

Donors were six healthy women in three monozygous twin pairs. As to this clonotype: Its antigen is currently unknown.

Germline V gives CDR1 SGHDT, CDR2 YYEEEE. The V gene lost 8 bases and the J gene lost 4 bases, with 16 bases spanning the gap. CDR3 size: 13 residues. The sequence was obtained from a woman aged 18 to 55 in good health. The chain combines TRBV5-6 with TRBJ2-7; no definite D call. Sequenced sample: PBMCs. The DNA for the CDR3 is TGTGCCAGTCAGGATGGATATAGGTACGAGCAGTACTTC. Encoded protein: CASQDGYRYEQYF.